This is a list of T cell receptor beta chains from one sample in a study of memory B cells and T cells in multiple sclerosis. Some clones are missing from TCRdb's copy, which holds only in-frame ones; the method was immunoSEQ multiplex PCR. The table records 46,000 or so clones, roughly 80% of them present only once. No cognate antigen is known for these TCRs. Material for sequencing was PBMCs from blood kept in culture. The receptors here all came from a human donor with multiple sclerosis. Both conserved end residues are part of each CDR3.

j_gene	v_gene	CDR3aa
TRBJ2-5	TRBV5-6	CASSQTRLAVGETQYF
TRBJ2-7	TRBV5-1	CASSPGQGVPEQYF
TRBJ2-5	TRBV9	CASSRQTSGGARTQYF
TRBJ1-6	TRBV30	CAWTDREPFSPLHF
TRBJ2-5	TRBV30	CAWSVQETQYF
TRBJ1-6	TRBV10-3	CAIRWDRGHSPLHF
TRBJ1-1	TRBV9	CASSPQVGTEAFF
TRBJ1-5	TRBV27	CASSLVAGNQPQHF
TRBJ1-1	TRBV9	CASSVEGARTEAFF
TRBJ1-2	TRBV19	CASSPRTNYGYTF
TRBJ1-1	TRBV29-1	CSGMGGSGSEAFF
TRBJ1-2	TRBV27	CASSFAGDYYGYTF
TRBJ2-5	TRBV4-1	CASSQQYQETQYF
TRBJ2-7	TRBV9	CASSGSTGSEQYF
TRBJ1-4	TRBV7-8	CASSLVLATNEKLFF
TRBJ1-6	TRBV5-1	CASSLGDRDSPLHF
TRBJ1-1	TRBV30	CAWRADRLVAFF
TRBJ1-5	TRBV6-1	CASSERHQPQHF
TRBJ1-1	TRBV18	CASSRGLETEAFF
TRBJ2-1	TRBV27	CASSRQTSGSYNEQFF
TRBJ1-1	TRBV5-6	CASSLVSPTEAFF
TRBJ2-1	TRBV10-3	CAIRADGSSYNEQFF
TRBJ2-5	TRBV27	CASRGTGGVETQYF
TRBJ1-2	TRBV7-3	CASSLWAGDGYTF
TRBJ2-1	TRBV18	CASSPAGLGVGEQFF
TRBJ1-5	TRBV7-9	CASSRSGRGSNQPQHF
TRBJ2-3	TRBV7-9	CASSSSTILADTQYF
TRBJ1-5	TRBV29-1	CSVDVGGGNQPQHF
TRBJ1-1	TRBV5-4	CASSLSPDTEAFF
TRBJ2-2	TRBV11-2	CASSLEGGVAGELFF
TRBJ2-1	TRBV10-3	CAISDLGQGAFFNEQFF
TRBJ1-5	TRBV7-8	CASSPMDSNQPQHF
TRBJ1-6	TRBV4-1	CASSPRTEDSPLHF
TRBJ2-2	TRBV10-1	CASSDRLNTGELFF
TRBJ2-2	TRBV5-1	CASSLAGNTGELFF
TRBJ1-6	TRBV4-2	CASSQRDGGDSPLHF